Presented here are 19 T cell receptor beta chains from one specimen sequenced in a study of blood T cell repertoires in COVID-19. Libraries were prepared by immunoSEQ multiplex PCR; TCRdb keeps only in-frame clonotypes and omits some of them. The profile shows under 450,000 clones, more than 85% of them singletons. What was sequenced was PBMCs or T cells enriched from blood (not recorded which). The receptors derive from a woman aged 40 to 49 who had been exposed to COVID-19.

The chain has TRBV5-6 and TRBJ2-3; TRBD2 is a possible D gene (5 bases). Between the trimmed V and J ends, which lost 0 bases and 2 bases, there was a span of 16 bases. CDR1 and CDR2 (germline): SGHDT, YYEEEE. The length of the CDR3 is 17 residues. The CDR3 is CASSLGPGRSVTDTQYF. CDR3 nucleotide sequence: TGTGCCAGCAGCTTGGGTCCGGGAAGATCCGTCACAGATACGCAGTATTTT.

This sequence joins TRBV4-3 and TRBJ1-2; 9 bases match TRBD1. Germline CDR1 and CDR2: LGHNA and YSLEER. The CDR3 has 15 residues. The V gene end was trimmed by 0 bases and the J gene end by 3 bases; junction bases not matched to a gene: 2. The chain's CDR3 is CASSQEGTGYYGYTF. CDR3 DNA sequence: TGCGCCAGCAGCCAAGAGGGGACAGGGTACTATGGCTACACCTTC.

V gene TRBV19 combines with J gene TRBJ2-1, with D possibly being TRBD2 (6 bases). With 6 bases removed from V and 5 bases from J, the gap between germline ends came to 23 bases. The V gene's germline CDR1 is LNHDA and CDR2 SQIVND (reference sequence). CDR3 length equals 17 residues. CDR3 sequence reads: CASSTRRWAGRDNEQFF. CDR3 bases: TGTGCCAGTAGCACCAGAAGGTGGGCGGGACGAGACAATGAGCAGTTCTTC.

V and J are TRBV3-1 (or the pseudogene TRBV3-2) and TRBJ2-5, with D perhaps TRBD2 (7 bases). There are 20 residues in the CDR3. The germline V and J ends were trimmed by 2 bases and 2 bases, with 27 bases remaining between them. CDR1 is LGHDT, CDR2 YNNKEL, per germline (reference sequence). CDR3: CASSQKGGDGERVKQETQYF. DNA of the CDR3: TGTGCCAGCAGCCAAAAGGGGGGGGACGGAGAACGGGTGAAGCAAGAGACCCAGTACTTC.

The chain combines TRBV19 with TRBJ1-2, with no clear D. Germline CDR1 LNHDA, CDR2 SQIVND (reference sequence). The CDR3 runs 13 residues. The V and J ends lost 3 bases and 4 bases respectively, with 9 bases between them. Written as DNA, the CDR3 is TGTGCCAGTAGTATGACTCCTATCTATGGCTACACCTTC. This encodes CASSMTPIYGYTF.

The rearrangement joins TRBV2 to TRBJ1-2; 9 bases map to TRBD1. The germline CDR1 and CDR2 sequences are SNHLY and FYNNEI. V lost 4 bases and J lost 7; bases outside the gene matches: 7. The CDR3 loop spans 14 amino acids. This CDR3 is CASSALQGAGGYTF. The CDR3 DNA is TGTGCCAGCAGTGCACTACAGGGGGCAGGTGGCTACACCTTC.

The chain combines TRBV2 with TRBJ2-7; D gene ambiguous. The germline V and J ends were trimmed by 7 bases and 4 bases, with 17 bases remaining between them. The germline V gene encodes CDR1 SNHLY and CDR2 FYNNEI. The CDR3 is made up of 14 amino acids. This CDR3 is CASNIGVFGYEQYF. CDR3 bases: TGTGCCAGCAACATTGGAGTTTTTGGGTACGAGCAGTACTTC.

This chain connects TRBV12-5 to TRBJ2-1; TRBD2 aligns across 9 bases. The germline CDR1 and CDR2 sequences are LGHNT and FRNRAP. CDR3 length: 16 residues. V shed 6 bases and J 4 bases; nucleotides not matched to a gene: 10. The CDR3 is CASGPPGLAMYNEQFF. Here the CDR3 DNA reads TGTGCTAGTGGACCCCCGGGACTAGCCATGTACAATGAGCAGTTCTTC.

This clone has only one observation. This chain connects TRBV9 to TRBJ2-7; 7 nucleotides agree with TRBD1. The germline CDR1 and CDR2 sequences are SGDLS and YYNGEE. The V and J ends lost 4 bases and 5 bases, in that order; junction bases with no gene match: 12. The CDR3 runs to 15 residues. CDR3 nucleotide sequence: TGTGCCAGCAGCCCCTCGGGACAGAGGACTCACGAGCAGTACTTC. This translates into CASSPSGQRTHEQYF.

The J gene is TRBJ1-1, the V gene TRBV5-1; D unclear. Deletions cut 0 bases from V and 4 bases from J, with 16 bases between. The CDR3 loop spans 16 amino acids. Germline loops: CDR1 SGHRS, CDR2 YFSETQ. The CDR3 DNA is TGCGCCAGCAGCTTGGCTCTCGCCCAGGTCTCCACTGAAGCTTTCTTT. This codes for CASSLALAQVSTEAFF. The full variable domain, rest sourced from reference TRBV5-1 and TRBJ1-1, is KAGVTQTPRYLIKTRGQQVTLSCSPISGHRSVSWYQQTPGQGLQFLFEYFSETQRNKGNFPGRFSGRQFSNSRSEMNVSTLELGDSALYLCASSLALAQVSTEAFFGQGTRLTVV.

The chain joins TRBV4-3 to TRBJ1-4; a possible D gene is TRBD1 (5 bases). Looked up from germline, CDR1 is LGHNA and CDR2 is YSLEER. The CDR3 length is 16 residues. The ends were cut back, 4 bases at V and 0 bases at J, with 12 bases in the middle. The chain's CDR3 is CASSPGGVATNEKLFF. The CDR3 region has the DNA TGCGCCAGCAGCCCCGGGGGGGTCGCAACTAATGAAAAACTGTTTTTT.

J is TRBJ1-2 and V is TRBV3-1 (or the pseudogene TRBV3-2); 7 bases fit TRBD1. This CDR3 region has 16 residues. V gave up 1 base and J gave up 5 bases; unmatched junction bases: 10. The germline CDR1 and CDR2 sequences are LGHDT and YNNKEL (reference sequence). The CDR3 spells CASSQGTGSPGYGYTF. DNA for the CDR3: TGTGCCAGCAGCCAAGGGACAGGTTCCCCGGGGTATGGCTACACCTTC.

This chain connects TRBV5-4 to TRBJ2-2; 8 nucleotides align to TRBD1. Unmatched junction bases numbered 2, after V lost 4 bases and J lost 0 bases. Germline lookup yields CDR1 SGHNT and CDR2 YYREEE (reference sequence). This CDR3 region has 15 residues. CDR3 in amino acids: CASSPGGPNTGELFF. The CDR3, as DNA: TGTGCCAGCAGCCCAGGGGGCCCGAACACCGGGGAGCTGTTTTTT.

This clone was found once. The chain joins TRBV27 to TRBJ1-1; possibly TRBD1 for D (6 bases). Trimming shortened V by 2 bases and J by 4 bases, and 11 bases separated the two germline ends. The CDR3 has 14 amino acids. Germline-derived CDR1 and CDR2 are MNHEY and SMNVEV (reference sequence). The CDR3 here is CASSLGRGGTEAFF. CDR3 nucleotides: TGTGCCAGCAGTTTAGGAAGGGGGGGCACTGAAGCTTTCTTT.

V and J are TRBV4-1 and TRBJ1-6; perhaps TRBD1 as D (6 bases). The length of the CDR3 is 18 residues. Germline V gene data show CDR1 as MGHRA and CDR2 as YSYEKL. V was shortened by 3 bases and J by 0 bases, with 15 bases between the two germline ends. Here the CDR3 DNA reads TGCGCCAGCAGCCACCCCGTGGACAGACGCTCCTATAATTCACCCCTCCACTTT. It is translated as CASSHPVDRRSYNSPLHF.

This clone was recorded only once. The chain links TRBV7-9 to TRBJ1-2; 8 nucleotides agree with TRBD1. The CDR3 is 12 amino acids. Germline assignment: CDR1 SEHNR and CDR2 FQNEAQ (reference sequence). Unmatched junction bases numbered 5, after V lost 3 bases and J lost 11 bases. This CDR3 reads CASSFPTGAYTF. The DNA for the CDR3 is TGTGCCAGCAGCTTTCCGACAGGGGCATACACCTTC. The full variable domain, in which reference TRBV7-9 and TRBJ1-2 provide the parts outside the CDR3, is DTGVSQNPRHKITKRGQNVTFRCDPISEHNRLYWYRQTLGQGPEFLTYFQNEAQLEKSRLLSDRFSAERPKGSFSTLEIQRTEQGDSAMYLCASSFPTGAYTFGSGTRLTVV.

The chain joins TRBV19 to TRBJ1-5; D remains unclear. The CDR3 contains 16 residues. Germline V gene lookup returns CDR1 LNHDA and CDR2 SQIVND (reference sequence). Trimming took 7 bases from V and 3 from J, leaving 19 bases between them. Here the CDR3 DNA reads TGTGCCAGTACCCCGAGGCGGGAGGGTACCAATCAGCCCCAGCATTTT. It codes for CASTPRREGTNQPQHF. The variable domain in full, completed from reference TRBV19 and TRBJ1-5, reads DGGITQSPKYLFRKEGQNVTLSCEQNLNHDAMYWYRQDPGQGLRLIYYSQIVNDFQKGDIAEGYSVSREKKESFPLTVTSAQKNPTAFYLCASTPRREGTNQPQHFGDGTRLSIL.

This chain links TRBV7-9 with TRBJ2-3; possible D gene TRBD1, 6 bases. The germline gives CDR1 SEHNR, CDR2 FQNEAQ (reference sequence). V was cut by 3 bases and J by 3 bases, with 16 bases left in between. This CDR3 has 16 amino acids. In nucleotides, the CDR3 is TGTGCCAGCAGCTTCGGGACACTCGATTCGACAGATACGCAGTATTTT. Protein: CASSFGTLDSTDTQYF.

The chain has TRBV6-4 and TRBJ1-6; D is uncertain. V lost 4 bases, J lost 0 bases, and 7 bases lay in between. In germline, CDR1 is MRHNA, CDR2 SNTAGT. CDR3 size: 15 residues. The CDR3: CASSALSSYNSPLHF. CDR3 in DNA: TGTGCCAGCAGTGCCCTGAGCTCCTATAATTCACCCCTCCACTTT.